This T cell receptor beta chain was found in a study of STAT5B mutations in CD4+ large granular lymphocyte leukemia. Study-wide results and limits: Main leukemic clonotypes were patient-specific, but 25% appeared at low frequency elsewhere.

For this clone: Its antigen is not identified.

Assay used: immunoSEQ multiplex PCR; TCRdb lists only in-frame clones, some missing. The top ten hold 2% of the sample, which has tens of thousands of clones, around 72% seen once. The clonotype comes from a human donor in good health. Sequenced sample: CD4+ T cells from blood buffy coats.

CDR3 in amino acids: CASSLGAFTDTQYF. In nucleotides, the CDR3 is TGTGCCAGCAGCTTAGGAGCCTTCACAGATACGCAGTATTTT. This sequence joins TRBV7-2 and TRBJ2-3; D remains ambiguous. Germline lookup yields CDR1 SGHTA and CDR2 FQGNSA. The CDR3 loop spans 14 amino acids. V was clipped by 1 base and J by 2 bases, with 7 bases between them.